This T cell receptor (beta chain) emerged from a study of blood T cell repertoires in COVID-19. As for the study in general: Sites across the United States, Italy and Spain contributed samples from acute and convalescent COVID-19. In each case, the material was cDNA or gDNA derived from T cells, B-cell-depleted T cells, or PBMCs.

In the source study's methods: Estimation of nucleated cell counts was performed using reference gene primer amplification. Clones were read by immunoSEQ multiplex PCR, and TCRdb kept only the in-frame ones, dropping some. The V and J calls and the clone size are those of that table, but D and trimming were determined from the DNA. The data hold approximately 110,000 clones, with 85% to 90% observed a single time. Germline-derived CDR1 and CDR2 are LNHDA and SQIVND (reference sequence). CDR3 length equals 16 residues. V was pared by 1 base and J by 7 bases, with 11 bases of the junction left unmatched. Seattle researchers signed up patients amid active infection and tracked them longitudinally.

Material: peripheral blood. V is TRBV19 and J is TRBJ1-2, with 8 bases identical to TRBD1. The receptor's source is a woman of 80 years or more with COVID-19, enrolled during active disease. The CDR3 nucleotides are TGTGCCAGTAGTATAGGGGCAGGGGGCGGTGAAGGTGGCTACACCTTC. Its translation is CASSIGAGGGEGGYTF.